The sequence of this TCR beta chain was determined in a study of blood T cell repertoires in COVID-19. The trim removed 5 bases at V and 6 bases at J, leaving 9 bases unmatched. The germline CDR1 and CDR2 sequences are LGHDT and YNNKEL (reference sequence). The CDR3 has 14 residues. Clones were read by immunoSEQ multiplex PCR, and TCRdb kept only the in-frame ones, dropping some. The profile shows about 220,000 clones, roughly 80% of them singletons. Material for sequencing was peripheral blood. The chain is built from TRBV3-1 (or the pseudogene TRBV3-2) and TRBJ1-2; 7 bases are shared with TRBD1. The receptor comes from a man aged 30 to 39 with active or convalescent COVID-19. CDR3 bases: TGTGCCAGCAGCTCTGACAGGGAGGCGCATGGCTACACCTTC. It translates to CASSSDREAHGYTF.